This T cell receptor (beta chain) emerged from a study of cytomegalovirus exposure and HLA in healthy donors. Regarding donors, all were healthy bone marrow donors. The length of the CDR3 is 13 residues. With 4 bases removed from V and 6 bases from J, the gap between germline ends came to 11 bases. In germline, CDR1 is MNHEY, CDR2 SVGAGI. Study results and limitations: Per published accounts, TCR beta sequences correctly predicted the HLA-A and HLA-B alleles of most subjects.

As concerns this clone: Its specificity is unknown.

The PCR made use of 60 Vbeta and 13 Jbeta primers. Sequencing used immunoSEQ multiplex PCR; TCRdb keeps in-frame clones, though not all of them. This repertoire includes 80,000 to 95,000 clones. The gene calls are TRBV6-5 and TRBJ2-3, with D possibly TRBD2 on 5 matching bases. Sequenced: PBMCs. The receptor was derived from a man aged 45-65 years in good health and CMV-seropositive. The CDR3 loop is CASSLRERDTQYF. The CDR3 region has the DNA TGTGCCAGCAGTTTGAGGGAACGGGATACGCAGTATTTT.